These 10 T cell receptor beta chains were sequenced from one sample in a study of B cell selection in AIRE deficiency (dated by TCRdb to between 2018 and 2021). Library preparation was by the immunoSEQ multiplex PCR assay. TCRdb retrieved this table from immuneACCESS and kept in-frame rearrangements only. Not all clones are present; in checked studies, unresolved V genes account for under half, and no reason is known for the remainder. The sample table lists about 23,000 clones, about 97% of them with a count of one. 0.17% of the sample lies in the top ten. CD4+CD127+ cells were sorted as the conventional CD4 T cell population. Material: conventional CD4+ T cells sorted from PBMCs. These receptors were obtained from a human donor with AIRE deficiency.

This chain links TRBV30 with TRBJ1-3, with D possibly TRBD1 on 5 matching bases. This CDR3 contains 16 residues. Trimming took off 3 bases at V and 4 bases at J, with 19 bases between the two ends. Germline V lookup: CDR1 GTSNPN, CDR2 SVGIG (reference sequence). CDR3 region: CAWSQVGTGRGNTIYF. CDR3 DNA: TGTGCCTGGAGCCAGGTCGGGACGGGGAGAGGAAACACCATATATTTT.

This sequence joins TRBV19 and TRBJ2-5, with 12 bases matching TRBD2. The V gene end was trimmed by 10 bases and the J gene end by 3 bases; junction bases not matched to a gene: 3. This CDR3 is built from 13 residues. Germline V gene data show CDR1 as LNHDA and CDR2 as SQIVND (reference sequence). The CDR3, as DNA: TGTGCCACGACTAGCGGGAGAGAAGAGACCCAGTACTTC. It yields the protein CATTSGREETQYF.

CDR3 amino acids: CASSADGGYPVGTQYF. CDR3 DNA sequence: TGTGCCAGCAGCGCCGATGGCGGATACCCGGTTGGGACCCAGTACTTC. The chain has TRBV28 and TRBJ2-5; D is undetermined. Between the trimmed V and J ends, which lost 6 bases and 7 bases, there was a span of 24 bases. CDR3 length: 16 residues. Per the germline V gene, CDR1 is MDHEN and CDR2 is SYDVKM.

The chain is built from TRBV28 and TRBJ2-7; 12 bases match TRBD2. This CDR3 contains 13 residues. Germline V lookup: CDR1 MDHEN, CDR2 SYDVKM. Losses at the gene ends were 8 bases for V and 4 bases for J; bases not matched to a gene: 3. CDR3 sequence reads: CASLGLAGYEQYF. CDR3 nucleotides: TGTGCCAGCTTAGGACTAGCGGGGTACGAGCAGTACTTC.

This chain connects TRBV28 to TRBJ2-7, with TRBD1 identical over 11 bases. The germline gives CDR1 MDHEN, CDR2 SYDVKM. The CDR3 extends over 16 amino acids. The junction had 9 bases not matched to a gene; V was cut back by 5 bases and J by 3 bases. CDR3 amino acids: CASSGQGALLIYEQYF. The CDR3 DNA follows: TGTGCCAGCAGTGGACAGGGGGCGCTTCTCATCTACGAGCAGTACTTC.

Comments on this clone: Other DNA variants within this sample encode the same CDR3. The chain combines TRBV7-9 with TRBJ2-1; no reliable D call. From germline, CDR1 is SEHNR and CDR2 FQNEAQ (reference sequence). This CDR3 region has 12 residues. The V end lost 5 bases, the J end lost 1 base, and 3 bases lay between the germline ends. CDR3 in amino acids: CASSPSYNEQFF. The DNA for the CDR3 is TGTGCCAGCAGCCCATCCTACAATGAGCAGTTCTTC.

This chain links TRBV28 with TRBJ1-5; tentatively, D is TRBD1 (5 bases). The V gene lost 2 bases and the J gene lost 4 bases, with 6 bases spanning the gap. The CDR3 runs to 13 residues. CDR1 is MDHEN, CDR2 SYDVKM, per germline. The CDR3 region has the DNA TGTGCCAGCAGTTTACAGGGAAATCAGCCCCAGCATTTT. It encodes CASSLQGNQPQHF. Full variable domain (remainder filled in from reference TRBV28 and TRBJ1-5): DVKVTQSSRYLVKRTGEKVFLECVQDMDHENMFWYRQDPGLGLRLIYFSYDVKMKEKGDIPEGYSVSREKKERFSLILESASTNQTSMYLCASSLQGNQPQHFGDGTRLSIL.

The chain recombines TRBV6-1 with TRBJ2-5, with no clear D. Germline values: CDR1 MNHNS, CDR2 SASEGT. The CDR3 is 13 amino acids. The V and J ends lost 1 base and 5 bases respectively, with 8 bases between them. In nucleotides, the CDR3 is TGTGCCAGCAGTGAAGTAGGCAGGGAGACCCAGTACTTC. Amino acid sequence: CASSEVGRETQYF.

This clone was detected once. The chain recombines TRBV28 with TRBJ2-2; D ambiguous. Trimming took off 6 bases at V and 0 bases at J, with 11 bases between the two ends. This CDR3 has 15 residues. Per the germline V gene, CDR1 is MDHEN and CDR2 is SYDVKM. For the CDR3, the DNA is TGTGCCAGCAGGTTGGACCTCACGAACACCGGGGAGCTGTTTTTT. This codes for CASRLDLTNTGELFF.

J is TRBJ2-1 and V is TRBV18; 7 positions match TRBD2. The CDR3 extends over 19 amino acids. Per germline, CDR1 KGHSH and CDR2 LQKENI. Unmatched junction bases numbered 12, after V lost 1 base and J lost 0 bases. CDR3 sequence (DNA): TGTGCCAGCTCACCACTACCCAGCGGGACCGCGAGCTCCTACAATGAGCAGTTCTTC. Translated: CASSPLPSGTASSYNEQFF.